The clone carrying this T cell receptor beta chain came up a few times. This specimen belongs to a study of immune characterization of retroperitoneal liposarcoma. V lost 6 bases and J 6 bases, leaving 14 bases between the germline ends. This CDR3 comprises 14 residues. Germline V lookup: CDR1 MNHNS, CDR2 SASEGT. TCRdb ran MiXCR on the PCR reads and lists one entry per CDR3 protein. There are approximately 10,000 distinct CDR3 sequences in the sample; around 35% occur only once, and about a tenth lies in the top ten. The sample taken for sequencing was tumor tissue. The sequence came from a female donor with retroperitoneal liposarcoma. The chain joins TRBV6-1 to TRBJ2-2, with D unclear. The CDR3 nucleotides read TGTGCCAGCAGCCGTTCTAGTATGGCCGGGGAGCTGTTTTTT. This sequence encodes CASSRSSMAGELFF.